The rows below give T cell receptor beta chains drawn from one sample of a study of OX40 agonist ivuxolimab in advanced cancers. Only in-frame clones appear in the TCRdb table, and some are missing; sequencing was by immunoSEQ multiplex PCR. The sample holds some 8,000 clones, about 81% seen once. The sequenced sample was CD4+ or CD8+ T cells sorted from blood, obtained in a trial of the OX40 agonist ivuxolimab. The receptors were sampled from an adult with an advanced solid tumor such as melanoma, head and neck, liver or kidney cancer. Each CDR3 is given with its conserved first and last residue. D genes are given only for firm matches. The size of a clone is reported for some rows only, either as once, few or many, or as a class for expanded clones.

clone_size: .
v_call: TRBV25-1
cdr3_length: 16
d_call: .
j_call: TRBJ2-7
cdr3_aa: CASGASDREGTYEQYF
cdr3_nt: TGTGCCAGCGGTGCTTCAGACAGGGAGGGAACCTACGAGCAGTACTTC

clone_size: .
v_call: TRBV2
cdr3_length: 14
d_call: .
j_call: TRBJ2-7
cdr3_aa: CASSEGDGIYEQYF
cdr3_nt: TGTGCCAGCAGTGAAGGTGACGGGATATACGAGCAGTACTTC

clone_size: .
v_call: TRBV6-5
cdr3_length: 13
d_call: .
j_call: TRBJ2-1
cdr3_aa: CASSYRDAGERFF
cdr3_nt: TGTGCCAGCAGTTACCGAGATGCAGGAGAGCGGTTCTTC

clone_size: .
v_call: TRBV5-5
cdr3_length: 14
d_call: .
j_call: TRBJ1-2
cdr3_aa: CASSFGGANYGYTF
cdr3_nt: TGTGCCAGCAGCTTCGGAGGGGCTAACTATGGCTACACCTTC

clone_size: .
v_call: TRBV19
cdr3_length: 14
d_call: .
j_call: TRBJ1-1
cdr3_aa: CASSIGSGSTEAFF
cdr3_nt: TGTGCCAGTAGTATAGGGTCCGGTAGCACTGAAGCTTTCTTT

clone_size: .
v_call: TRBV4-1
cdr3_length: 12
d_call: .
j_call: TRBJ1-3
cdr3_aa: CASSQLGDTIYF
cdr3_nt: TGCGCCAGCAGCCAGTTGGGGGACACCATATATTTT

clone_size: .
v_call: TRBV30
cdr3_length: 12
d_call: .
j_call: TRBJ1-1
cdr3_aa: CAWSLRAYEAFF
cdr3_nt: TGTGCCTGGAGTTTAAGGGCTTATGAAGCTTTCTTT

clone_size: few
v_call: TRBV7-2
cdr3_length: 15
d_call: .
j_call: TRBJ1-5
cdr3_aa: CASSADYYSNQPQHF
cdr3_nt: TGTGCCAGCAGCGCTGACTACTATAGCAATCAGCCCCAGCATTTT

clone_size: few
v_call: TRBV7-9
cdr3_length: 14
d_call: .
j_call: TRBJ1-2
cdr3_aa: CASSGGGGVYGYTF
cdr3_nt: TGTGCCAGCAGCGGCGGGGGGGGAGTCTATGGCTACACCTTC

clone_size: .
v_call: TRBV4-1
cdr3_length: 13
d_call: .
j_call: TRBJ2-1
cdr3_aa: CASSQDAYNEQFF
cdr3_nt: TGCGCCAGCAGCCAAGATGCCTACAATGAGCAGTTCTTC

clone_size: .
v_call: TRBV12-5
cdr3_length: 15
d_call: .
j_call: TRBJ2-7
cdr3_aa: CASGLNRGSTYEQYF
cdr3_nt: TGTGCTAGTGGTTTGAACCGGGGATCAACCTACGAGCAGTACTTC

clone_size: .
v_call: TRBV5-6
cdr3_length: 13
d_call: .
j_call: TRBJ1-1
cdr3_aa: CASSSSREAEAFF
cdr3_nt: TGTGCCAGCAGCTCGAGCCGGGAGGCTGAAGCTTTCTTT

clone_size: .
v_call: TRBV6-5
cdr3_length: 12
d_call: .
j_call: TRBJ2-3
cdr3_aa: CASSLDGDTQYF
cdr3_nt: TGTGCCAGCAGTTTGGACGGGGATACGCAGTATTTT

clone_size: .
v_call: TRBV19
cdr3_length: 13
d_call: .
j_call: TRBJ2-3
cdr3_aa: CASSIWDTDTQYF
cdr3_nt: TGTGCCAGTAGTATTTGGGACACAGATACGCAGTATTTT

clone_size: .
v_call: TRBV9
cdr3_length: 16
d_call: TRBD1
j_call: TRBJ2-1
cdr3_aa: CASSSRGQSSYNEQFF
cdr3_nt: TGTGCCAGCAGCTCCAGGGGGCAGAGCTCCTACAATGAGCAGTTCTTC

clone_size: once
v_call: TRBV5-4
cdr3_length: 16
d_call: TRBD2
j_call: TRBJ2-7
cdr3_aa: CASSRELAGGRNEQYF
cdr3_nt: TGTGCCAGCAGCCGAGAACTAGCGGGGGGGCGCAACGAGCAGTACTTC

clone_size: once
v_call: TRBV7-9
cdr3_length: 13
d_call: .
j_call: TRBJ2-7
cdr3_aa: CASRTGLATEQYF
cdr3_nt: TGTGCCAGCAGAACGGGACTCGCCACCGAGCAGTACTTC